This note documents a single T cell receptor (beta chain) sequence. The data are from a study of blood T cell repertoires in COVID-19. As for the study in general: Acute-phase and convalescent COVID-19 samples originated in the United States, Italy and Spain. PBMCs, B-cell-depleted T cells, or T cells provided the cDNA or gDNA that made up the material.

Authors' analysis steps: Reference gene primer amplification gave nucleated cell count estimates. Here immunoSEQ multiplex PCR was the method, and the copy in TCRdb shows in-frame clones only, minus some. That table supplies the V and J calls and clone size; D and trimming were determined from the DNA. The repertoire holds about 110,000 clones, with approximately 79% as singletons. V lost 6 bases, J lost 2 bases, and 10 bases lay in between. The CDR3 is 13 amino acids. Per the germline V gene, CDR1 is MDHEN and CDR2 is SYDVKM. Sequenced input: peripheral blood. The chain uses TRBV28 and TRBJ1-2; D might be TRBD1 (5 bases). The clonotype originates from a woman at least 80 years old with active or convalescent COVID-19. The CDR3 sequence is CASRSQGNYGYTF. The CDR3 DNA reads as TGTGCCAGCAGGTCCCAGGGAAACTATGGCTACACCTTC.